A single sample is the source of the 11 T cell receptor beta chains below, sequenced in a study of CD8+ T cells in alopecia areata. Reverse transcribed after extraction, RNA yielded cDNA as the sequencing template. TCRdb keeps only in-frame clones here, not all; method: immunoSEQ multiplex PCR. This sample has 100,000 to 130,000 clones, with 50% to 70% found just once. What was sequenced was NKG2D-low CD8+ T cells sorted from blood. These receptors all come from a human donor with alopecia areata.

The CDR3 sequence is CASSAKGGKRMVEKLFF. The CDR3 DNA is TGTGCCAGCAGTGCAAAAGGGGGCAAGAGGATGGTTGAAAAACTGTTTTTT. This rearrangement joins TRBV2 to TRBJ1-4, with 7 bases that match TRBD1. The germline V gene encodes CDR1 SNHLY and CDR2 FYNNEI. Germline trimming cut 4 bases from V and 7 bases from J; bases unmatched to any gene: 15. The CDR3 totals 17 residues.

The genes are TRBV7-3 and TRBJ2-1; 12 bases fit TRBD2. The CDR3 contains 15 residues. J gave up 7 bases and V 2 bases, and 3 bases lay outside the gene matches. Looked up from germline, CDR1 is SGHTA and CDR2 is FQGTGA. The DNA of the CDR3 is TGTGCCAGCAGCTTATCTAGCGGGAGGGCTAATGAGCAGTTCTTC. Protein product: CASSLSSGRANEQFF.

The rearrangement links TRBV5-5 to TRBJ2-1; D is perhaps TRBD2 (5 bases). Per the germline V gene, CDR1 is SGHKS and CDR2 is YYEKEE (reference sequence). CDR3 length: 12 amino acids. The V end was cut by 7 bases, the J end by 3 bases, with 8 bases between. CDR3 DNA sequence: TGTGCCAGCGAGGGAAACTACAATGAGCAGTTCTTC. Amino acid sequence: CASEGNYNEQFF. Based on the CDR3 plus reference TRBV5-5 and TRBJ2-1, the full variable domain is DAGVTQSPTHLIKTRGQQVTLRCSPISGHKSVSWYQQVLGQGPQFIFQYYEKEERGRGNFPDRFSARQFPNYSSELNVNALLLGDSALYLCASEGNYNEQFFGPGTRLTVL.

The chain links TRBV27 to TRBJ2-5; possible D gene TRBD2, 5 bases. The tail of the sequence fits TRBJ2-7 better, so the J call may be wrong. CDR3 length: 13 residues. From germline, CDR1 is MNHEY and CDR2 SMNVEV (reference sequence). The CDR3 spells CASSLSSGYEQYF. Here the CDR3 DNA reads TGTGCCAGCAGTTTGTCCAGCGGCTACGAGCAGTACTTC.

The J gene is TRBJ2-3, the V gene TRBV4-1; D gene ambiguous. CDR1 MGHRA and CDR2 YSYEKL come from the germline V gene. Trimming shortened V by 4 bases and J by 0 bases, and 8 bases separated the two germline ends. This CDR3 region has 14 residues. The CDR3 nucleotides are TGCGCCAGCAGCCCCTTTTGGAGCACAGATACGCAGTATTTT. Protein product: CASSPFWSTDTQYF.

This chain connects TRBV27 to TRBJ2-5; D is ambiguous. V was pared by 4 bases and J by 9 bases, with 12 bases between. The CDR3 has 12 residues. CDR1 and CDR2 (germline): MNHEY, SMNVEV (reference sequence). This CDR3 is CASSSFSGAQYF. The CDR3 coding sequence is TGTGCCAGCAGTTCATTTAGTGGGGCCCAGTACTTC.

The chain joins TRBV9 to TRBJ1-1; D not resolved. This CDR3 region has 12 residues. The germline V gene has CDR1 SGDLS and CDR2 YYNGEE. With 0 bases removed from V and 8 bases from J, the gap between germline ends came to 8 bases. The DNA for the CDR3 is TGTGCCAGCAGCGTAGACCAGAGAGAAGCTTTCTTT. It codes for CASSVDQREAFF.

V is TRBV2 and J is TRBJ1-2; 7 nucleotides agree with TRBD1. The CDR3 spans 13 residues. Germline loops: CDR1 SNHLY, CDR2 FYNNEI. The junction had 7 bases not matched to a gene; V was cut back by 7 bases and J by 5 bases. DNA for the CDR3: TGTGCCAGCACTTTGTCAGGGGGTTATGGCTACACCTTC. This encodes CASTLSGGYGYTF.

The V and J genes are TRBV11-3 and TRBJ2-1, with D perhaps TRBD1 (5 bases). CDR3 size: 13 residues. V lost 5 bases and J 8 bases, leaving 13 bases between the germline ends. Per the germline V gene, CDR1 is SGHNT and CDR2 is YENEEA. DNA for the CDR3: TGTGCCAGCAGCCCGACGCTCAGGGATGAGCAGTTCTTC. Translated: CASSPTLRDEQFF.

This rearrangement joins TRBV5-6 to TRBJ2-5; 7 bases are a match to TRBD2. V lost 0 bases to trimming and J lost 5 bases; unmatched junction nucleotides: 16. The CDR3 extends over 18 amino acids. Germline V CDR1 and CDR2: SGHDT, YYEEEE. The DNA for the CDR3 is TGTGCCAGCAGCTTGGGTACCGGCGCGGGAGACCCTAGGGAGACCCAGTACTTC. The encoded protein is CASSLGTGAGDPRETQYF.

V usage is TRBV27 and J usage is TRBJ1-2, with a tentative D call TRBD1 (5 bases). The CDR3 consists of 15 residues. The V gene's germline CDR1 is MNHEY and CDR2 SMNVEV (reference sequence). V dropped 5 bases and J dropped 4 bases, with 17 bases sitting between them. CDR3 sequence reads: CASSPGTLKIYGYTF. CDR3 DNA: TGTGCCAGCAGTCCCGGGACGCTAAAGATCTATGGCTACACCTTC.